The 26 T cell receptor beta chains in this list originate from one sample, sequenced in a study of memory CD4+ T cells and cytomegalovirus serostatus. Single viable CD3+CD4+CD8-CD45RO+ cells were sorted as the memory CD4+ T cells. The data were produced by immunoSEQ multiplex PCR, yet TCRdb's version contains in-frame clones alone and is incomplete. Altogether fewer than 75,000 clones are present, less than 80% being singletons, with the ten largest covering about 0.82%. Sample: memory CD4+ T cells from blood. These receptors all come from an adult in good health and CMV-seronegative.

This chain joins TRBV13 and TRBJ2-4, with 7 bases aligning to TRBD1. The V gene end was trimmed by 1 base and the J gene end by 0 bases; junction bases not matched to a gene: 3. The CDR3 runs 16 residues. Germline loops: CDR1 PRHDT, CDR2 FYEKMQ (reference sequence). CDR3 amino acids: CASSLVGTVAKNIQYF. CDR3 coding DNA: TGTGCCAGCAGCTTAGTTGGGACAGTAGCCAAAAACATTCAGTACTTC.

V usage is TRBV29-1 and J usage is TRBJ1-1; D gene unclear. Per the germline V gene, CDR1 is SQVTM and CDR2 is ANQGSEA. Trimming shortened V by 4 bases and J by 4 bases, and 7 bases separated the two germline ends. This CDR3 contains 11 residues. The CDR3: CSVGRLTEAFF. The CDR3 nucleotides read TGCAGCGTTGGGCGGCTCACTGAAGCTTTCTTT.

This chain uses TRBV29-1 with TRBJ2-1; 7 bases are a match to TRBD2. Germline CDR1 reads SQVTM; CDR2 reads ANQGSEA. The CDR3 is 9 amino acids. Trimming removed 7 bases from V and 14 bases from J; junction bases left unmatched: 5. The CDR3 protein is CSDPGREFF. CDR3 bases: TGCAGCGACCCTGGGAGGGAGTTCTTC.

This clone was observed many times. The CDR3 protein is CASSPARGYEQYF. The CDR3 DNA reads TGTGCCAGCAGCCCTGCGAGGGGATACGAGCAGTACTTC. The chain couples TRBV28 to TRBJ2-7; tentatively, D is TRBD1 or TRBD2 (5 bases each). The germline CDR1 and CDR2 sequences are MDHEN and SYDVKM. Trimming cost V 6 bases and J 4 bases, with 13 bases left between them. The CDR3 consists of 13 residues.

Regarding this clone: The same CDR3 arises from other DNA sequences in this sample as well. V is TRBV5-6 and J is TRBJ2-7; D remains ambiguous. This CDR3 has 12 amino acids. CDR1 and CDR2 from the germline V gene are SGHDT and YYEEEE. V gave up 1 base and J gave up 1 base, with 3 bases separating them. CDR3 bases: TGTGCCAGCAGCTTGTCATCCTACGAGCAGTACTTC. The encoded protein is CASSLSSYEQYF.

The V and J genes are TRBV6-6 and TRBJ1-3, with D unresolved. V was pared by 5 bases and J by 5 bases, with 13 bases between. The CDR3 loop spans 14 amino acids. Looked up from germline, CDR1 is MNHNY and CDR2 is SVGAGI (reference sequence). The CDR3 here is CASSARTVRNTIYF. The CDR3 DNA reads as TGTGCCAGCAGTGCTAGGACTGTGCGAAACACCATATATTTT.

In this sample, this clone turned up a few times. V gene TRBV5-1 combines with J gene TRBJ2-2; possible D gene TRBD1, 6 bases. This CDR3 spans 14 amino acids. V lost 1 base and J lost 7, with 11 bases in between. Germline assignment: CDR1 SGHRS and CDR2 YFSETQ. Here the CDR3 DNA reads TGCGCCAGCAGCTTGAACAGGGTGGACGGGGAGCTGTTTTTT. It translates to CASSLNRVDGELFF.

This chain joins TRBV15 and TRBJ2-2; D gene ambiguous. From germline, CDR1 is LNHNV and CDR2 YYDKDF (reference sequence). The CDR3 has 12 amino acids. V dropped 5 bases and J dropped 1 base, with 2 bases sitting between them. The CDR3 region is CATSGNTGELFF. The DNA for the CDR3 is TGTGCCACCAGCGGGAACACCGGGGAGCTGTTTTTT.

This clone was observed once. The rearrangement links TRBV5-1 to TRBJ1-1; D gene unclear. CDR3 size: 14 residues. Trimming stripped 6 bases from V and 1 base from J, with 13 bases between. Germline CDR1 SGHRS, CDR2 YFSETQ. The CDR3 sequence: CASTQSTQNTEAFF. In nucleotides, the CDR3 is TGCGCCAGCACCCAATCGACCCAGAACACTGAAGCTTTCTTT. Variable domain in full (rest from reference TRBV5-1 and TRBJ1-1): KAGVTQTPRYLIKTRGQQVTLSCSPISGHRSVSWYQQTPGQGLQFLFEYFSETQRNKGNFPGRFSGRQFSNSRSEMNVSTLELGDSALYLCASTQSTQNTEAFFGQGTRLTVV.

The V and J genes are TRBV27 and TRBJ2-7; possible D gene TRBD2, 5 bases. CDR3 length: 14 residues. The ends were cut back, 8 bases at V and 1 base at J, with 15 bases in the middle. The germline V gene encodes CDR1 MNHEY and CDR2 SMNVEV (reference sequence). This CDR3 reads CASRGQAKSYEQYF. The CDR3 nucleotides are TGTGCCAGCCGAGGGCAGGCGAAGTCCTACGAGCAGTACTTC.

The chain carries TRBV15 and TRBJ2-1, with 10 bases identical to TRBD2. V lost 0 bases to trimming and J lost 7 bases; unmatched junction nucleotides: 3. The germline V gene encodes CDR1 LNHNV and CDR2 YYDKDF (reference sequence). This CDR3 contains 15 residues. CDR3 DNA sequence: TGTGCCACCAGCAGAGAAGCGGGGGGGATAAATGAGCAGTTCTTC. Its protein is CATSREAGGINEQFF.

The V and J genes are TRBV5-1 and TRBJ2-1; 7 bases align to TRBD2. Germline CDR1 and CDR2: SGHRS and YFSETQ. The J segment lost 6 bases and the V segment lost 5 bases, leaving 8 bases of the junction unmatched. This CDR3 has 14 amino acids. CDR3 in DNA: TGCGCCAGCAGTTATGCCGGGACTATCAATGAGCAGTTCTTC. Translated: CASSYAGTINEQFF. Drawing the rest from reference TRBV5-1 and TRBJ2-1, the complete variable domain is KAGVTQTPRYLIKTRGQQVTLSCSPISGHRSVSWYQQTPGQGLQFLFEYFSETQRNKGNFPGRFSGRQFSNSRSEMNVSTLELGDSALYLCASSYAGTINEQFFGPGTRLTVL.

This clone occurred once. CDR3 in amino acids: CASSLEGGNQPQHF. CDR3 DNA: TGCGCCAGCAGCTTGGAAGGTGGCAATCAGCCCCAGCATTTT. V gene TRBV5-1 combines with J gene TRBJ1-5; D is unresolved. The CDR3 runs to 14 residues. The V and J ends lost 0 bases and 2 bases respectively, with 6 bases between them. Per germline, CDR1 SGHRS and CDR2 YFSETQ.

J is TRBJ1-5 and V is TRBV18, with a tentative D call TRBD1 (5 bases). Trimming took 4 bases from V and 4 from J, leaving 14 bases between them. Germline V CDR1 and CDR2: KGHSH, LQKENI. The length of the CDR3 is 15 residues. DNA of the CDR3: TGTGCCAGCTCACAGCCGACAGAAACGAATCAGCCCCAGCATTTT. Amino acid sequence: CASSQPTETNQPQHF.

The chain combines TRBV4-1 with TRBJ1-2; no firm D call. The CDR3 has 15 amino acids. V was shortened by 1 base and J by 4 bases, with 13 bases between the two germline ends. The germline V gene has CDR1 MGHRA and CDR2 YSYEKL. CDR3 protein: CASSQGIRVLYGYTF. In DNA form, the CDR3 reads TGCGCCAGCAGCCAAGGGATCCGGGTTCTCTATGGCTACACCTTC.

J is TRBJ1-4 and V is TRBV15; 7 nucleotides align to TRBD1. This CDR3 region has 15 residues. CDR1 is LNHNV, CDR2 YYDKDF, per germline (reference sequence). V lost 0 bases, J lost 11 bases, and 9 bases stayed unmatched. CDR3 protein: CATSRDQGGSAKLFF. CDR3 sequence (DNA): TGTGCCACCAGCAGAGATCAGGGGGGGAGCGCTAAACTGTTTTTT.

Only one count was recorded for this clone. The rearrangement uses TRBV9 and TRBJ2-3; D ambiguous. The CDR3 totals 12 residues. Germline values: CDR1 SGDLS, CDR2 YYNGEE. The V end was cut by 0 bases, the J end by 7 bases, with 6 bases between. The chain's CDR3 is CASSVAEHTQYF. The CDR3 DNA is TGTGCCAGCAGCGTAGCCGAGCATACGCAGTATTTT.

V is TRBV7-2 and J is TRBJ2-7; no reliable D call. V lost 1 base and J lost 4, with 17 bases in between. The CDR3 has 16 amino acids. The germline V gene has CDR1 SGHTA and CDR2 FQGNSA. The chain's CDR3 is CASSLVAGRQAYEQYF. CDR3 nucleotide sequence: TGTGCCAGCAGCTTAGTCGCAGGTCGGCAGGCTTACGAGCAGTACTTC.

DNA for the CDR3: TGTGCCAGCAGCCCACAGGGGGACCAAGGGGAGCAGTACTTC. Translating gives CASSPQGDQGEQYF. The V and J genes are TRBV4-2 and TRBJ2-5, with 8 bases fitting TRBD1. The trim removed 4 bases at V and 11 bases at J, leaving 12 bases unmatched. The CDR3 is made up of 14 amino acids. CDR1 LGHNA and CDR2 YNFKEQ come from the germline V gene.

This chain joins TRBV7-8 and TRBJ1-2; 7 bases are shared with TRBD1. The CDR3 contains 14 residues. V lost 6 bases to trimming and J lost 1 base; unmatched junction nucleotides: 5. CDR1 is SGHVS and CDR2 is FQNEAQ in the germline V gene. This CDR3 reads CASSRDSYNYGYTF. The CDR3 DNA reads as TGTGCCAGCAGTCGGGACAGCTATAACTATGGCTACACCTTC.

Details on this clone: At one boundary the junction diverges from the germline segment, which might be a read error. The rearrangement joins TRBV7-3 to TRBJ1-5, with unresolved D. CDR3 size: 14 residues. The germline CDR1 and CDR2 sequences are SGHTA and FQGTGA. The CDR3 DNA sequence: TGTGCCAGCCCACATAAGGCGAGAAGGCGGAGTTATCCTTTT. It is translated as CASPHKARRRSYPF.

The V gene is TRBV2, the J gene TRBJ2-1; 9 nucleotides match TRBD1. Trimming removed 7 bases from V and 10 bases from J; junction bases left unmatched: 5. The CDR3 is 12 residues long. The germline gives CDR1 SNHLY, CDR2 FYNNEI. CDR3 coding DNA: TGTGCCAGCAAACAGGGGGCCGGCGAGCAGTTCTTC. This sequence encodes CASKQGAGEQFF.

Points on this clone: The same CDR3 also results from other DNA sequences found in this sample. V and J are TRBV5-4 and TRBJ1-3; D is unresolved. Germline CDR1 SGHNT, CDR2 YYREEE (reference sequence). V lost 0 bases and J 2 bases, leaving 3 bases between the germline ends. The CDR3 runs 13 residues. CDR3 coding DNA: TGTGCCAGCAGCTTGGATCCTGGAAACACCATATATTTT. Translated, it gives CASSLDPGNTIYF.

This clone was recorded a few times. This chain joins TRBV10-1 and TRBJ1-6, with unresolved D. V lost 2 bases, J lost 7 bases, and 3 bases lay in between. The CDR3 has 12 amino acids. CDR1 and CDR2 from the germline V gene are WNHNN and SYGVQD (reference sequence). CDR3 amino acids: CASSEGNSPLHF. CDR3 coding DNA: TGCGCCAGCAGTGAGGGGAATTCACCCCTCCACTTT.

This clone was counted once. The chain recombines TRBV5-6 with TRBJ2-3, with TRBD2 matching over 12 bases. After removal of 4 bases from V and 7 bases from J, the junction contained 13 bases not matched to a gene. CDR1 is SGHDT and CDR2 is YYEEEE in the germline V gene. This CDR3 comprises 17 residues. Written as DNA, the CDR3 is TGTGCCAGCAGCCTGCTAGCGGGGGGGCGTCGACTGAATACGCAGTATTTT. Protein product: CASSLLAGGRRLNTQYF.

This sequence joins TRBV2 and TRBJ1-6; D gene unclear. The V gene lost 2 bases and the J gene lost 6 bases, with 11 bases spanning the gap. This CDR3 comprises 15 residues. The germline V gene has CDR1 SNHLY and CDR2 FYNNEI. The CDR3 nucleotides are TGTGCCAGCAGTGAAACCCAGTTGCTTAATTCACCCCTCCACTTT. Translated, it gives CASSETQLLNSPLHF.